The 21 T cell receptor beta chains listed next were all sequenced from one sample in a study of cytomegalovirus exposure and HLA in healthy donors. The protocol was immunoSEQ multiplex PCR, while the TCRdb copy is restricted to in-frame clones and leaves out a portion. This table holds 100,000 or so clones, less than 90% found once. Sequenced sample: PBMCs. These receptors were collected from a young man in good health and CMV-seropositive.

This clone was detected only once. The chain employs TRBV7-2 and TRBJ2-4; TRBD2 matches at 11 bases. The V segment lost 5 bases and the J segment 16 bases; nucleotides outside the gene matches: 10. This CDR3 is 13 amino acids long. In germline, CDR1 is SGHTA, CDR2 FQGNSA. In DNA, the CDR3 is TGTGCCAGCAGCCCGACCTTAGCGGGGGGGTATTACTTC. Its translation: CASSPTLAGGYYF. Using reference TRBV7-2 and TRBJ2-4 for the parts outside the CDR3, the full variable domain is GAGVSQSPSNKVTEKGKDVELRCDPISGHTALYWYRQSLGQGLEFLIYFQGNSAPDKSGLPSDRFSAERTGGSVSTLTIQRTQQEDSAVYLCASSPTLAGGYYFGAGTRLSVL.

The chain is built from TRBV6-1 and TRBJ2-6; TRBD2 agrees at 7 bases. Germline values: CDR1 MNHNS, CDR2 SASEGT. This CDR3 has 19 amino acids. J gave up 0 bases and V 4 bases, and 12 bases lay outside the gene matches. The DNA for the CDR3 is TGTGCCAGCAGTGCTGACTGGGGGGGAGTTAGCTCTGGGGCCAACGTCCTGACTTTC. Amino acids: CASSADWGGVSSGANVLTF.

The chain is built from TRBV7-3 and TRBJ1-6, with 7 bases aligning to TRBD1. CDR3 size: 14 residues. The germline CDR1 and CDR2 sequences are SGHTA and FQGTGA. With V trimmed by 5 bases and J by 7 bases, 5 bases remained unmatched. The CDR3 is CASSQGVLNSPLHF. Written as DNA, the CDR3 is TGTGCCAGCAGCCAGGGGGTGCTGAATTCACCCCTCCACTTT.

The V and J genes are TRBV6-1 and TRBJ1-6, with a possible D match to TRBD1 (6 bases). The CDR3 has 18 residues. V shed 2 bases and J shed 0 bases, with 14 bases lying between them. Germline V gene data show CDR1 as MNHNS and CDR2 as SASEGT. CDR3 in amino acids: CASSEYLQGSSYNSPLHF. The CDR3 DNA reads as TGTGCCAGCAGTGAATATCTACAGGGAAGCTCCTATAATTCACCCCTCCACTTT.

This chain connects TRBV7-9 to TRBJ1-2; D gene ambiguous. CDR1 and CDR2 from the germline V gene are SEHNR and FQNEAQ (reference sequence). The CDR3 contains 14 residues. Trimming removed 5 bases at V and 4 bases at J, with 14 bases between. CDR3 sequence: CASSPSGESYGYTF. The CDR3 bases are TGTGCCAGCAGCCCCTCCGGGGAAAGCTATGGCTACACCTTC.

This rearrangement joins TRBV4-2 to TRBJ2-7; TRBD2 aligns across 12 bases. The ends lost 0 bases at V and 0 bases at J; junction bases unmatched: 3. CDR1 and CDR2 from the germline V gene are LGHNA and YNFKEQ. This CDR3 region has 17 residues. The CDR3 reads CASSQETSGSPSYEQYF. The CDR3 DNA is TGTGCCAGCAGCCAAGAGACTAGCGGGAGCCCCTCCTACGAGCAGTACTTC.

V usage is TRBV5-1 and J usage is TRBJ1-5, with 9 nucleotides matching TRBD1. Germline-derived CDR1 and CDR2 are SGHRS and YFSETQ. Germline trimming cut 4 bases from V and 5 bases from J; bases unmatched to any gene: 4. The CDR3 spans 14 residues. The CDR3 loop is CASSTTGGHQPQHF. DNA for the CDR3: TGCGCCAGCAGCACCACAGGGGGCCATCAGCCCCAGCATTTT.

The CDR3 loop reads CASSLGLATNEQFF. The DNA for the CDR3 is TGTGCCAGCAGTCTAGGACTAGCCACCAATGAGCAGTTCTTC. The J gene is TRBJ2-1, the V gene TRBV6-6; 8 positions agree with TRBD2. This CDR3 region has 14 residues. Germline V gene lookup returns CDR1 MNHNY and CDR2 SVGAGI (reference sequence). J gave up 6 bases and V 5 bases, and 6 bases lay outside the gene matches.

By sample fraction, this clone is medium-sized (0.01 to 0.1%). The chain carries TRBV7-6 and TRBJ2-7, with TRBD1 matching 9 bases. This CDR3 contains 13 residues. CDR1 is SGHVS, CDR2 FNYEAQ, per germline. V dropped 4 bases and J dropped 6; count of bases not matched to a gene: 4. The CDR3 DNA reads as TGTGCCAGCAGCTCATCACAGGGGGCCGAGCAGTACTTC. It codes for CASSSSQGAEQYF.

The CDR3 DNA follows: TGTGCCAGCAGCCCGGGACGGGGGGACTACGAGCAGTACTTC. This encodes CASSPGRGDYEQYF. The chain links TRBV5-4 to TRBJ2-7, with 7 bases fitting TRBD2. There are 14 residues in the CDR3. With 4 bases clipped from V and 3 bases from J, the junction kept 7 bases outside the gene matches. The germline V gene has CDR1 SGHNT and CDR2 YYREEE (reference sequence).

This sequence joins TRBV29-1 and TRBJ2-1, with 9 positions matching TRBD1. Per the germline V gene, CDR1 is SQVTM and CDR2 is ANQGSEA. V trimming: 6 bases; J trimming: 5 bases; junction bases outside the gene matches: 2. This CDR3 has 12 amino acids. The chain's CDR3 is CSVGTGNNEQFF. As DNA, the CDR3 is TGCAGCGTCGGGACAGGGAACAATGAGCAGTTCTTC.

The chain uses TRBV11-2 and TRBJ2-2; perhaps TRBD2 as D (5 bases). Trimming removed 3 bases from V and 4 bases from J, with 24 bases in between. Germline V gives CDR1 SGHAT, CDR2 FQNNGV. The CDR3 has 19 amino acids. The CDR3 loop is CASSLVPRAVNAGTGELFF. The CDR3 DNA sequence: TGTGCCAGCAGCTTGGTCCCAAGGGCAGTTAATGCGGGCACCGGGGAGCTGTTTTTT.

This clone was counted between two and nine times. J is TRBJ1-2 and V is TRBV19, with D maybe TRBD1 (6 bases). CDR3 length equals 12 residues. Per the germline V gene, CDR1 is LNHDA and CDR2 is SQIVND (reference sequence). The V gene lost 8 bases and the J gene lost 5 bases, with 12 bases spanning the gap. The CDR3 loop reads CASGTPLYGYTF. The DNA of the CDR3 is TGTGCCAGTGGGACACCTCTATATGGCTACACCTTC. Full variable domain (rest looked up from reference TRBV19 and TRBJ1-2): DGGITQSPKYLFRKEGQNVTLSCEQNLNHDAMYWYRQDPGQGLRLIYYSQIVNDFQKGDIAEGYSVSREKKESFPLTVTSAQKNPTAFYLCASGTPLYGYTFGSGTRLTVV.

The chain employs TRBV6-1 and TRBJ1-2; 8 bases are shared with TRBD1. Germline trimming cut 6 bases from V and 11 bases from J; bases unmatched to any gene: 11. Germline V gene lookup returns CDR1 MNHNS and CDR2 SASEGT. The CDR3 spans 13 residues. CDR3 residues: CASSLMRQGAYTF. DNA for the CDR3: TGTGCCAGCAGCTTGATGCGGCAGGGGGCATACACCTTC.

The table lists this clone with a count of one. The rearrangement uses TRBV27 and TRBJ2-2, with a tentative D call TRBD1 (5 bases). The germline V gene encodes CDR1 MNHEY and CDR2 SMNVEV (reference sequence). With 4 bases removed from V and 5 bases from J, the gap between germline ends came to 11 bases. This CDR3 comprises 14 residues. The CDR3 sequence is CASSSDILTGELFF. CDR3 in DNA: TGTGCCAGCAGTTCGGACATTTTAACCGGGGAGCTGTTTTTT.

CDR3: CASTSPGRTDMTGELFF. The CDR3 coding sequence is TGTGCCAGTACCTCACCCGGCCGGACAGATATGACCGGGGAGCTGTTTTTT. The chain links TRBV19 to TRBJ2-2; TRBD1 might be the D (6 bases). Deletions cut 7 bases from V and 5 bases from J, with 23 bases between. The germline V gene encodes CDR1 LNHDA and CDR2 SQIVND (reference sequence). The length of the CDR3 is 17 residues.

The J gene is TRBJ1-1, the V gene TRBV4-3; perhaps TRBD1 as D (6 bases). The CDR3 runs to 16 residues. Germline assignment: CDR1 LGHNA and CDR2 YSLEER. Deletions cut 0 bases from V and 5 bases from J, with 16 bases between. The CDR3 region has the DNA TGCGCCAGCAGCCAAGATGGTCGGGGGGCGCGGACTGAAGCTTTCTTT. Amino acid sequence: CASSQDGRGARTEAFF.

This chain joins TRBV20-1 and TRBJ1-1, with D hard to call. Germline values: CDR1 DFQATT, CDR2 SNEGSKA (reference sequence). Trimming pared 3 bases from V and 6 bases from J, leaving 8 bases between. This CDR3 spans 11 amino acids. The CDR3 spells CSAREVAEAFF. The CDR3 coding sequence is TGCAGTGCTAGGGAGGTCGCTGAAGCTTTCTTT.

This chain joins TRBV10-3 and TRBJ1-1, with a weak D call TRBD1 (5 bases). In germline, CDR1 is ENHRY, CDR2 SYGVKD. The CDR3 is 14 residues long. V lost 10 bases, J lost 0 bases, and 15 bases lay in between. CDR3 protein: CATRKGNMNTEAFF. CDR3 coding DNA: TGTGCCACCAGGAAGGGGAACATGAACACTGAAGCTTTCTTT.

The CDR3 DNA sequence: TGTGCCAGCAGTTTAACGGGGCGCGGGAGGGGGCAAGAGACCCAGTACTTC. Translating it yields CASSLTGRGRGQETQYF. This sequence joins TRBV28 and TRBJ2-5, with 9 bases lining up with TRBD2. This CDR3 region has 17 residues. Germline V gene lookup returns CDR1 MDHEN and CDR2 SYDVKM. Trimming took 2 bases from V and 2 from J; bases not matched to a gene: 9.

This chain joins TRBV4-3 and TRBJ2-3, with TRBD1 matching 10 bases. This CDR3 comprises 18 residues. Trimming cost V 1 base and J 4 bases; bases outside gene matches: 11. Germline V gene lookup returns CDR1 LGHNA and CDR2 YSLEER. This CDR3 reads CASSQGIRDRGFPDTQYF. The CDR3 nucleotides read TGCGCCAGCAGCCAAGGTATCCGGGACAGGGGTTTCCCAGATACGCAGTATTTT.